The present entry profiles one T cell receptor (beta chain) with its context. The data stem from a study of early T cells in non-severe SARS-CoV-2 infection. Study-wide context: Chains were not paired, and sequencing was done on bulk RNA from unsorted whole blood.

MiXCR, run by TCRdb on the 5' RACE reads, gives a single entry per CDR3 protein. This table has about 64,000 distinct CDR3 sequences, roughly 21% appearing once. This CDR3 spans 13 amino acids. Trimming left V 7 bases short and J 0 bases short, with 11 bases between. Germline V gives CDR1 SGHRS, CDR2 YFSETQ. The sequencing here drew on whole blood, taken at baseline. The chain employs TRBV5-1 and TRBJ2-7, with D possibly TRBD2 on 6 matching bases. This receptor was identified in an adult who was a healthcare worker with PCR-confirmed SARS-CoV-2 infection or an uninfected control (not recorded which). The CDR3 here is CASARDSSYEQYF. The CDR3 DNA sequence: TGCGCCAGCGCTCGGGACTCCTCCTACGAGCAGTACTTC.